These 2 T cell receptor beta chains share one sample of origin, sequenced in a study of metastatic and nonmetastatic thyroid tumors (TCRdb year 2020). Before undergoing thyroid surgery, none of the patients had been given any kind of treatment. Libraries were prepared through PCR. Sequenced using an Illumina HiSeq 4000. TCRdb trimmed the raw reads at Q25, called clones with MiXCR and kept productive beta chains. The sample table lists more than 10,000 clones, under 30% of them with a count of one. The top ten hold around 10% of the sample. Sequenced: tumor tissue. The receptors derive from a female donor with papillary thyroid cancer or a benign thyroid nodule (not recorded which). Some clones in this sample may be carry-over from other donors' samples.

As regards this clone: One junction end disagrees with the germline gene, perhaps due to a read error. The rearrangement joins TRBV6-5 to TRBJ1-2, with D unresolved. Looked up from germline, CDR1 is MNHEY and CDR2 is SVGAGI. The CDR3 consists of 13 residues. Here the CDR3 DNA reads TGTGCCAACAGTTACGGAGAGCACTATGTCTACACCTTC. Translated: CANSYGEHYVYTF.

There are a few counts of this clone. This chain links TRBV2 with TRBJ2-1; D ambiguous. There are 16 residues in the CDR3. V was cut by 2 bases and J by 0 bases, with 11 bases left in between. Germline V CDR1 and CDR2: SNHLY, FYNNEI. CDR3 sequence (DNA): TGTGCCAGCAGTGAACCAAACCCGAGCTCCTACAATGAGCAGTTCTTC. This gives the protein CASSEPNPSSYNEQFF.